This T cell receptor beta chain was captured in a study of T-cell reconstitution after alpha-beta-depleted transplantation in children. Points from the study as a whole: There were reportedly several hundred expanded graft clones from which alpha-beta T cells came about two months after transplant.

For this clonotype: The target antigen is unknown.

The CDR3 runs to 16 residues. Germline CDR1 is SGHRS and CDR2 is YFSETQ. The V end lost 1 base, the J end lost 4 bases, and 17 bases lay between the germline ends. A library of TCRbeta sequences, prepared with unique molecular identifiers, was generated. TCRdb processed the PCR reads anew with MiXCR; each CDR3 protein has one entry. The sample has about 90,000 distinct CDR3 sequences; about 14% are singletons. The material sequenced was PBMCs, mostly from graft donor cells, taken 180 days after TCRalphabeta/CD19-depleted stem cell transplant. The source of this sequence is a male patient under 10 years old who had a stem cell transplant for acute lymphoblastic leukemia, so the T cells may come from the graft donor. V is TRBV5-1 and J is TRBJ1-1, with a possible D match to TRBD1 (6 bases). CDR3 amino acids: CASSLKSRGGGTEAFF. In DNA, the CDR3 is TGCGCCAGCAGCTTGAAGTCCCGCGGAGGGGGCACTGAAGCTTTCTTT.